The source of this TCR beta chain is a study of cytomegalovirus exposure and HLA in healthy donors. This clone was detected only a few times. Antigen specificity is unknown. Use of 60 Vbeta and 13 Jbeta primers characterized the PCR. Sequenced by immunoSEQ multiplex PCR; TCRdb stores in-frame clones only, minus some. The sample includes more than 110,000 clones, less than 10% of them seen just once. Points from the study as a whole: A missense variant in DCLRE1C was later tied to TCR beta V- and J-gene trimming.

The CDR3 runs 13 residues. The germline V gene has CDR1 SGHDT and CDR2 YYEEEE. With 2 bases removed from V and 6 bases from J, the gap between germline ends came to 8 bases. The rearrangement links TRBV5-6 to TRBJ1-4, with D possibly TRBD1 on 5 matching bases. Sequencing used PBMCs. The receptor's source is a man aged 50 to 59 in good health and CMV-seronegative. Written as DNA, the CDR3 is TGTGCCAGCAGCTTCCAGGGCTATGAAAAACTGTTTTTT. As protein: CASSFQGYEKLFF.